This record looks at one TCR beta chain sequence and its context. Its antigen has not been determined. The cohort was made up of around 720 healthy bone marrow donors. At the time of sampling, every cohort member was nominally healthy, though immune exposures that went unrecorded were likely present. The donor tested CMV seronegative, placing the donor among the 350 or so seronegative members of the cohort. A peripheral blood sample was collected from each donor, and TCR beta sequencing was performed on peripheral blood mononuclear cells. The Qiagen DNeasy Blood Extraction Kit was used to extract genomic DNA from the blood cell samples. V is reduced by 0 bases and J by 14 bases, leaving a spacing of 15 bases between them. The germline V gene encodes CDR1 SGHDT and CDR2 YYEEEE. Including the terminal cysteine and phenylalanine, the CDR3 comprises 13 residues. Left in the record is the CDR3 DNA by itself, 39 bases read in frame from the first base.

This specimen belongs to a study of cytomegalovirus exposure and HLA in healthy donors (dated by TCRdb to about 2017). Turning to the overall study: In an earlier analysis of roughly 500 of the donors, 250 to 350 Gb of sequence data and 117 million unique TCR beta sequences from 150 million to 200 million T cells were reported. In addition to the first cohort of several hundred subjects, a separate validation cohort of approximately 110 different subjects was used. The study profiled the T cell repertoires of about 640 subjects by immunosequencing and related them to cytomegalovirus serostatus. Rather than using new phenotypic data, the later analysis identified candidate immune exposures from TCR beta sequences and from how often those sequences occurred across donors. An earlier analysis of nearly 600 of the donors applied high-throughput TCR beta sequencing to assess whether each TCR beta V gene segment acted as functional or pseudogenic. Of the roughly 400 genotyped donors, around 81% fell in the genetic ancestry cluster associated with self-reported Caucasian donors. Across roughly 420 genotyped donors of the cohort, an average of about 200,000 unique TCR beta nucleotide sequences per donor were sequenced, and roughly a sixth of those sequences were non-productive. Donor age, sex, ethnicity and CMV serostatus were compiled alongside the repertoire data. All discovery cohort repertoires had been generated using a single sequencing platform. The study aimed to test whether signatures of past pathogen exposure could be identified by cataloging public T cell receptors. Roughly 5 DR-DQ haplotypes were handled as single units for association and clustering, since linkage in the cohort was strong. To predict cytomegalovirus infection status, the study brought together high-throughput TCR immunosequencing, statistical association of individual TCRs with disease status, and machine learning. To study patterns of TCR occurrence, a later analysis re-analyzed previously published TCR beta repertoires from 650 to 750 donors and added high-resolution HLA genotyping. Typing coverage varied by locus: roughly 629-640 donors for A, B, C, DRB1 and DQB1; 500 to 550 for DQA1; more than 600 for DPA1; 450 to 480 for DPB1. HLA typing included class I and class II loci at four-digit resolution. A later genetic analysis took genome-wide SNP genotypes for about 55% of the 666 donors and used that subset as a discovery cohort. An early release covering about 600 HLA-typed donors comprised approximately 300 gigabases of sequencing data and tens of millions of unique TCR sequences. What the research found in general, with its limitations: CMV serostatus was the only immune exposure information available for the cohort. In the study, roughly 160 TCR beta chains were listed as associated with cytomegalovirus. According to a later analysis, TCR association rates differed among HLA loci, with DRB1 alleles showing the most associated TCRs and HLA-C alleles showing the fewest. In vitro tests confirmed that three of the cytomegalovirus-associated TCR beta chains recognize cytomegalovirus antigens. It was suggested by the authors that the approach could potentially be generalized to other disease states and immunological phenotypes. A further reported finding was that TCR beta sequences accurately predicted the HLA-A and HLA-B alleles for most subjects in the first cohort. At a false discovery rate of 0.05, a later analysis linked roughly 17,000 TCR beta sequences to specific HLA alleles. Presence/absence analyses assumed roughly uniform sequencing depth across donors, an assumption that may not hold. When HLA alleles, especially DR and DQ, strongly co-occurred, attributing TCR associations to individual alleles was difficult. Linkage disequilibrium might explain the correlated functional status among segregating V segments, but an unknown experimental factor could not be excluded. Because HLA typing was missing for some donors at each locus, association tests included only the typed subset. In an earlier analysis of fewer than 750 of the donors, most TCR beta V segments were observed in productive rearrangements about 90% or about 30% of the time, broadly matching IMGT annotations. According to a later analysis, parvovirus B19, influenza, CMV and Epstein-Barr virus appeared linked to several top co-occurrence clusters. A later genetic analysis associated a missense DCLRE1C variant with V-gene and J-gene trimming of TCR beta chains, and an independent cohort replicated the association. Some IMGT-functional V segments, including TRBV6-2 and TRBV6-3, could not be told apart with the 87-base-pair reads, so those segments were excluded. In a later analysis, HLA-associated TCR beta chains showed more clonal expansion and lower generation probabilities than non-associated chains that were equally common. A later genetic analysis reported fewer N-insertions in productive TCRs among donors in an Asian-associated ancestry cluster than the roughly 640-donor mean. The classifier was reported to diagnose cytomegalovirus status with high specificity and sensitivity in both the original cohort and the validation cohort. Most TCR sequences were seen in very few donors, while some public TCRs were found in many individuals. A cluster of highly shared sequence variants was judged likely to be a technical artifact of the sequencing pipeline. Because counts were too low, roughly 16 rarely observed V segments, including chromosome 9 orphons, were left out of the earlier analysis of approximately 580 of the donors. A later analysis found that most CMV-associated TCR beta chains appeared HLA-restricted, with HLA associations seemingly driven largely by CMV exposure. Only TCR beta chains were sequenced in this cohort, and the absence of alpha or paired-chain data limited detectable features.

The library was prepared using the immunoSEQ multiplex PCR assay. A mixture of 60 forward primers for TCR Vbeta segments and 13 reverse primers for TCR Jbeta segments was used in the multiplex PCR. The CDR3 region of rearranged TCR beta genes was amplified from genomic DNA with a multiplex PCR assay. Amplified TCR beta libraries were sequenced as 87-base-pair reads on the Illumina HiSeq System. In the source study's methods: In a later analysis, 70 million to 95 million unique TCR beta chains were counted across the approximately 620 repertoires, and around 10 million of these chains were shared by at least two donors. Raw reads were error-corrected and collapsed into unique sequences with a nearest-neighbor algorithm that merged closely related sequences to remove PCR and sequencing errors. CDR3 sequences were aligned to IMGT reference sequences to assign V, D and J gene segments. For a sequence to be retained, a match of at least six nucleotides was required to both a V gene segment and a J gene segment. Rearrangements were classified as productive when the CDR3 lacked stop codons and remained in frame with V and J, and all other rearrangements were classified as non-productive. Following IMGT convention, CDR3 was defined as the stretch from the second conserved V-encoded cysteine to the conserved J-encoded phenylalanine. The earlier analysis of 587 of the donors excluded sequences that lacked an unambiguous match to a single V gene segment. An earlier analysis of 500 to 700 of the donors classified V segments as functional when productive rearrangements were above 56.7% and as segregating when the standard deviation between donors was above 5%. To diagnose cytomegalovirus status from the catalog of TCR beta chain sequences, a statistical classification framework was built. In a later analysis, V and J genes were assigned by comparing TCR nucleotide sequences against IMGT/GENE-DB human TR gene sequences. Using the TCRdist pipeline, a later analysis assigned CDR3 sequences along with most-parsimonious VDJ recombination scenarios. In a later analysis, every TCR beta chain was defined by the combination of its CDR3 amino acid sequence and its V-gene family, and reads without a unique V-gene family were dropped. As a way to deal with suspected cross-contamination and a sequencing artifact, a later analysis dropped 450 to 600 nucleotide sequences that were highly shared and had low generation probability. For each public chain, a later analysis derived a clonal expansion index from normalized ranks of inferred template counts within each repertoire. Generation probabilities in a later analysis came from a VDJ recombination model fitted to out-of-frame rearrangements, and those results were checked against IGoR. In a later analysis, TCR-TCR, TCR-HLA and TCR-CMV co-occurrence was scored with hypergeometric tests, and a repertoire-size bias correction was applied to TCR pairs. A later analysis estimated false discovery rates by permuting HLA or CMV assignments 20 times. In a later analysis, co-occurring TCRs were grouped using DBSCAN, and TCRdist sequence similarity was added for clustering within HLA-allele-positive subsets. Repertoires with fewer than 30,000 or more than 120,000 public chains, plus five repertoires with anomalous nucleotide sharing, were excluded from co-occurrence clustering. TCRdb retrieved this table from immuneACCESS and kept in-frame rearrangements only. Not all clones are present; in checked studies, unresolved V genes account for under half, and no reason is known for the remainder. The V and J calls and clone size were taken over from that table, and D and trimming were inferred from the DNA. This sample's table contains under 65,000 clones. The ten biggest clones cover about 3.6% of the sample.

The specimen sequenced was PBMCs. The sequence is built from TRBV5-6 and TRBJ2-1; matching of 5 bases hints at TRBD2 as the D gene. The receptor was derived from a woman aged 18-30 years in good health and CMV-seronegative. CDR3 reads: CASSLADWEREFF. At the DNA level, the sequence is TGTGCCAGCAGCTTGGCCGATTGGGAGAGGGAGTTCTTC.